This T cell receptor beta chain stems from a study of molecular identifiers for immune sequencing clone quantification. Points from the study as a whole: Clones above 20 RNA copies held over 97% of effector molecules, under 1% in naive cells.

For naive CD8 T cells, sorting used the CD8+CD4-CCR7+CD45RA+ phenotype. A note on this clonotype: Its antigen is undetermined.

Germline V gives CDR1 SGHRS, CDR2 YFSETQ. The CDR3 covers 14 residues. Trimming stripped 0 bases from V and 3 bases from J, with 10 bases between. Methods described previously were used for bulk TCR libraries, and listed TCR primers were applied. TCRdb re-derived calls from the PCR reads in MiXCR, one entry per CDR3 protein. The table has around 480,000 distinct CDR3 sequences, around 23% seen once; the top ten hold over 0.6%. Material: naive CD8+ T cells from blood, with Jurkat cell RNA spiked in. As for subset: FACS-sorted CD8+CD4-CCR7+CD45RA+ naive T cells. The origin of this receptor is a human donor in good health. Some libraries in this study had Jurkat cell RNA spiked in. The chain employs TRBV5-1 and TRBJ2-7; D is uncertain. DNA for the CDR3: TGCGCCAGCAGCTTGGGGGGATTTAACTACGAGCAGTACTTC. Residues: CASSLGGFNYEQYF.